What follows describes a single TCR beta chain. The target antigen is unknown. Repertoires were generated with immunoSEQ multiplex PCR, while TCRdb's copy carries only in-frame clones and drops some. The repertoire consists of roughly 890,000 clones, with about 92% occurring once and the leading ten covering less than 25%. The CDR3 has 16 residues. Trimming took off 1 base at V and 0 bases at J, with 10 bases between the two ends. Germline V gives CDR1 SGHAT, CDR2 FQNNGV. CD8 cells regarded as naive lacked CD45RO, were positively chosen for CCR7, and omitted terminally differentiated effector memory CD45RA+ cells. This sample stems from a study of shared clonotypes between healthy human individuals. Study-wide context: Two female and three male donors aged 18 to 49 were enrolled. Study-wide points: Generally, naive subsets came out with larger estimated richness than memory subsets.

The source is a young man in good health. The sequencing sample was made of naive CD8+ T cells sorted from blood. The rearrangement links TRBV11-2 to TRBJ2-1; D gene uncertain. CDR3 protein: CASSLGVRGSYNEQFF. DNA for the CDR3: TGTGCCAGCAGCTTAGGAGTGAGAGGCTCCTACAATGAGCAGTTCTTC.